This is a list of T cell receptor beta chains from one sample in a study of control samples from healthy donors and cancer patients. The protocol was immunoSEQ multiplex PCR, while the TCRdb copy is restricted to in-frame clones and leaves out a portion. The top ten clones hold roughly 1.9% of a sample with around 140,000 clones, 92% of them seen once. Sequencing was performed on blood. The receptor set was obtained from a woman between 45 and 65 years old in good health. Each CDR3 is given with its conserved first and last residue. D genes are given only for firm matches. A clone size is listed for some rows: how often the clone was seen (once, few, many), or a class if it is expanded.

J gene: TRBJ2-5
clone size: NA
D gene: TRBD1
V gene: TRBV13
CDR3 protein: CASSPRGSGQAGETQYF
CDR3 DNA: TGTGCCAGCAGCCCCAGGGGTAGTGGACAGGCGGGAGAGACCCAGTACTTC

J gene: TRBJ2-5
clone size: NA
D gene: TRBD2
V gene: TRBV5-6
CDR3 protein: CASSLGGTSPGETQYF
CDR3 DNA: TGTGCCAGCAGCTTGGGCGGGACTAGCCCCGGGGAGACCCAGTACTTC

J gene: TRBJ1-2
clone size: NA
D gene: NA
V gene: TRBV2
CDR3 protein: CASIRDEGFNYGYTF
CDR3 DNA: TGTGCCAGCATACGGGACGAGGGCTTTAACTATGGCTACACCTTC

J gene: TRBJ1-4
clone size: NA
D gene: NA
V gene: TRBV7-9
CDR3 protein: CASSLALGGIFEKLFF
CDR3 DNA: TGTGCCAGCAGCTTAGCGCTCGGGGGAATATTTGAAAAACTGTTTTTT

J gene: TRBJ1-2
clone size: NA
D gene: TRBD1
V gene: TRBV15
CDR3 protein: CATSRDREYGYTF
CDR3 DNA: TGTGCCACCAGCAGGGACAGGGAATATGGCTACACCTTC

J gene: TRBJ2-3
clone size: NA
D gene: TRBD2
V gene: TRBV27
CDR3 protein: CASTTQGLAGTTSTDTQYF
CDR3 DNA: TGTGCCAGCACCACTCAGGGGCTAGCGGGGACAACAAGCACAGATACGCAGTATTTT

J gene: TRBJ2-1
clone size: once
D gene: TRBD2
V gene: TRBV19
CDR3 protein: CASSRVAGDYNEQFF
CDR3 DNA: TGTGCCAGTAGTAGGGTAGCGGGTGACTACAATGAGCAGTTCTTC

J gene: TRBJ1-5
clone size: NA
D gene: TRBD1
V gene: TRBV7-8
CDR3 protein: CASSIWTGFKQPQHF
CDR3 DNA: TGTGCCAGCAGCATATGGACAGGGTTTAAACAGCCCCAGCATTTT

J gene: TRBJ1-4
clone size: NA
D gene: NA
V gene: TRBV5-1
CDR3 protein: CASSLEPANEKLFF
CDR3 DNA: TGCGCCAGCAGCTTGGAACCGGCTAATGAAAAACTGTTTTTT

J gene: TRBJ2-1
clone size: NA
D gene: TRBD1
V gene: TRBV2
CDR3 protein: CASSDTGGRNEQFF
CDR3 DNA: TGTGCCAGCAGCGACACAGGGGGGAGGAATGAGCAGTTCTTC